This T cell receptor (beta chain) was retrieved from a study of Tregs in tolerant kidney transplant recipients. Assay used: immunoSEQ multiplex PCR; TCRdb lists only in-frame clones, some missing. Here the sample spans just under 65,000 clones, roughly 98% being singletons. Germline V gene sequence: CDR1 LGHNA, CDR2 YNFKEQ. CDR3 length: 14 amino acids. With 4 bases removed from V and 5 bases from J, the gap between germline ends came to 12 bases. Thawed PBMCs were FACS-sorted into unstimulated CD4+CD25+CD127- regulatory T cells, CD4+CD25- non-regulatory cells, CD4 and CD8 cells. The sample in question was Tregs from blood, obtained before the transplant. The chain employs TRBV4-2 and TRBJ1-5; TRBD1 is a possible D gene (6 bases). This clonotype originated in a human donor who received a combined kidney and bone marrow transplant. The CDR3 DNA is TGTGCCAGCAGCCGAGGGAGGGGGGATCAGCCCCAGCATTTT. Translated, it gives CASSRGRGDQPQHF.